What follows are 29 T cell receptor beta chains derived from one specimen sequenced in a study of T cells after yellow fever vaccination. MiXCR was run by TCRdb on the 5' RACE reads, yielding one entry per CDR3 protein. Here the sample spans about 240,000 distinct CDR3 sequences, 3.6% being singletons. This specimen was PBMCs, taken 15 days after the yellow fever booster vaccination. Every receptor here comes from a man between 18 and 35 years old who received the YFV17D yellow fever vaccine.

This clonotype showed up many times. The rearrangement links TRBV9 to TRBJ1-4, with a tentative D call TRBD1 (6 bases). Trimming removed 0 bases at V and 2 bases at J, with 11 bases between. CDR3 length equals 16 residues. CDR1 and CDR2 (germline): SGDLS, YYNGEE. CDR3 region: CASSVGGHATNEKLFF. The CDR3 nucleotides are TGTGCCAGCAGCGTAGGGGGGCATGCGACTAATGAAAAACTGTTTTTT.

This clonotype showed up many times. This chain connects TRBV5-1 to TRBJ2-7; 8 nucleotides align to TRBD2. Trimming cost V 4 bases and J 6 bases; bases outside gene matches: 9. Germline values: CDR1 SGHRS, CDR2 YFSETQ. The length of the CDR3 is 14 residues. The CDR3 spells CASSGSGGPAEQYF. In nucleotides, the CDR3 is TGCGCCAGCAGCGGTTCGGGGGGGCCCGCCGAGCAGTACTTC.

Ten or more counts support this clonotype. Here the CDR3 DNA reads TGTGCCAGCAGTGTCCCGGGACTCGGCTATGGCTACACCTTC. Translation gives CASSVPGLGYGYTF. This chain links TRBV25-1 with TRBJ1-2, with D perhaps matching TRBD1 (5 bases). The germline V and J ends were trimmed by 4 bases and 4 bases, with 13 bases remaining between them. The CDR3 spans 14 residues. The germline CDR1 and CDR2 sequences are MGHDK and SYGVNS.

This clonotype was seen at least ten times. V and J are TRBV7-9 and TRBJ1-2; D might be TRBD1 (6 bases). This CDR3 has 13 amino acids. Trimming left V 3 bases short and J 8 bases short, with 13 bases between. Germline V gene lookup returns CDR1 SEHNR and CDR2 FQNEAQ (reference sequence). The CDR3 DNA reads as TGTGCCAGCAGCTTTACAGGGATTGGAGGCTACACCTTC. Its translation: CASSFTGIGGYTF.

This clonotype was seen repeatedly, ten times or more. The chain has TRBV24-1 and TRBJ2-3; 8 nucleotides match TRBD1. The V gene end was trimmed by 7 bases and the J gene end by 5 bases; junction bases not matched to a gene: 1. Germline V gene data show CDR1 as KGHDR and CDR2 as SFDVKD. The CDR3 covers 12 residues. The CDR3 nucleotides read TGTGCCACCAGAGGACAGGGAGATACGCAGTATTTT. Protein product: CATRGQGDTQYF.

This clonotype was picked up many times. The rearrangement joins TRBV5-5 to TRBJ1-4; D is unresolved. Deletions cut 5 bases from V and 8 bases from J, with 10 bases between. CDR1 and CDR2 from the germline V gene are SGHKS and YYEKEE (reference sequence). CDR3 length: 12 amino acids. DNA of the CDR3: TGTGCCAGCAGTCTGGCGGGAGAAAAACTGTTTTTT. Translated: CASSLAGEKLFF.

This clonotype was seen at least ten times. CDR3 sequence (DNA): TGCGCCAGCAGACAAACCGGGGCAGTTGGAGCTTTCTTT. This translates into CASRQTGAVGAFF. This chain joins TRBV5-1 and TRBJ1-1, with D possibly TRBD1 on 5 matching bases. The V and J ends lost 5 bases and 10 bases respectively, with 18 bases between them. The V gene's germline CDR1 is SGHRS and CDR2 YFSETQ. The CDR3 runs 13 residues.

At least ten counts were recorded for this clonotype. The rearrangement joins TRBV12-3 or TRBV12-4 to TRBJ2-3; D not certain. With 7 bases removed from V and 3 bases from J, the gap between germline ends came to 8 bases. This CDR3 comprises 12 residues. For the CDR3, the DNA is TGTGCCAGCACTCTTCGGACAGATACGCAGTATTTT. Translated: CASTLRTDTQYF.

This clonotype was counted at least ten times. V is TRBV20-1 and J is TRBJ1-2; 8 nucleotides line up with TRBD1. The ends lost 6 bases at V and 3 bases at J; junction bases unmatched: 9. The germline CDR1 and CDR2 sequences are DFQATT and SNEGSKA (reference sequence). The CDR3 is 14 residues long. CDR3 DNA sequence: TGCAGTGCCTTCGGACAGGGTAAAGACTATGGCTACACCTTC. Protein: CSAFGQGKDYGYTF.

This clonotype has ten or more counts. The junction departs from germline at one end; a sequencing error may be responsible. The CDR3 DNA reads TGCAGCGCTGAAGGGCAGGGGGGCGGCATTCAGTACTTC. Amino acids: CSAEGQGGGIQYF. This chain uses TRBV29-1 with TRBJ2-4; D may be TRBD1 (7 bases). The length of the CDR3 is 13 residues. CDR1 is SQVTM and CDR2 is ANQGSEA in the germline V gene.

This clonotype was seen a few times. CDR3 sequence (DNA): TGTGCCAGCGGGGCTCGAGAGACCCAGTACTTC. Translated: CASGARETQYF. V gene TRBV12-3 or TRBV12-4 combines with J gene TRBJ2-5; D possibly corresponds to TRBD1 (5 bases). V lost 8 bases and J 4 bases, leaving 8 bases between the germline ends. The CDR3 extends over 11 amino acids.

This clonotype has ten or more counts. The chain is built from TRBV5-5 and TRBJ2-2; D gene uncertain. Germline V gives CDR1 SGHKS, CDR2 YYEKEE (reference sequence). This CDR3 spans 15 amino acids. Between the trimmed V and J ends, which lost 4 bases and 1 base, there was a span of 11 bases. CDR3 coding DNA: TGTGCCAGCAGCCCATACACAAGGAACACCGGGGAGCTGTTTTTT. Translated: CASSPYTRNTGELFF.

This clonotype was seen ten or more times. The chain carries TRBV9 and TRBJ2-2; D gene uncertain. The V and J ends lost 3 bases and 3 bases respectively, with 3 bases between them. The CDR3 runs 12 residues. The V gene's germline CDR1 is SGDLS and CDR2 YYNGEE. This chain's CDR3 is CASSAYTGELFF. CDR3 bases: TGTGCCAGCAGCGCATACACCGGGGAGCTGTTTTTT. The complete variable domain, with remaining parts taken from reference TRBV9 and TRBJ2-2, reads DSGVTQTPKHLITATGQRVTLRCSPRSGDLSVYWYQQSLDQGLQFLIQYYNGEERAKGNILERFSAQQFPDLHSELNLSSLELGDSALYFCASSAYTGELFFGEGSRLTVL.

The genes are TRBV6-2 or TRBV6-3 and TRBJ1-6; perhaps TRBD1 as D (6 bases). Between the trimmed V and J ends, which lost 0 bases and 7 bases, there was a span of 10 bases. Germline-derived CDR1 and CDR2 are MNHEY and SVGEGT. The CDR3 is 15 amino acids. CDR3 in DNA: TGTGCCAGCAGTTACTCGGGGGCGGACAATTCACCCCTCCACTTT. This gives the protein CASSYSGADNSPLHF.

The chain uses TRBV19 and TRBJ1-5; D is ambiguous. CDR1 is LNHDA and CDR2 is SQIVND in the germline V gene (reference sequence). V was pared by 8 bases and J by 4 bases, with 21 bases between. This CDR3 is built from 16 residues. The CDR3 coding sequence is TGTGCCAGTTTAAAAAGGTCGGACGGATCAAATCAGCCCCAGCATTTT. This codes for CASLKRSDGSNQPQHF.

The table lists this clonotype with many counts. The chain has TRBV20-1 and TRBJ1-1; 7 bases fit TRBD1. CDR3 length equals 13 residues. J gave up 0 bases and V 5 bases, and 3 bases lay outside the gene matches. The germline V gene encodes CDR1 DFQATT and CDR2 SNEGSKA (reference sequence). The CDR3 sequence: CSASGQMNTEAFF. Written as DNA, the CDR3 is TGCAGTGCTTCGGGACAGATGAACACTGAAGCTTTCTTT.

This clonotype has at least ten counts. The rearrangement joins TRBV18 to TRBJ1-5; D is unresolved. Trimming took off 3 bases at V and 7 bases at J, with 16 bases between the two ends. This CDR3 is built from 15 residues. Germline V gene sequence: CDR1 KGHSH, CDR2 LQKENI. In DNA, the CDR3 is TGTGCCAGCTCACCGACGCTGTCGTTGGTCCAGCCCCAGCATTTT. This gives the protein CASSPTLSLVQPQHF.

Many counts were recorded for this clonotype. In DNA, the CDR3 is TGTGCCAGCACCATACAGGCTAGCGGGTTATACGAGCAGTACTTC. This translates into CASTIQASGLYEQYF. V usage is TRBV12-3 or TRBV12-4 and J usage is TRBJ2-7, with TRBD2 matching 8 bases. The CDR3 extends over 15 amino acids. V lost 7 bases to trimming and J lost 4 bases; unmatched junction nucleotides: 12.

Ten or more counts support this clonotype. The chain employs TRBV12-5 and TRBJ1-6; perhaps TRBD1 as D (5 bases). The CDR3 totals 16 residues. Trimming shortened V by 4 bases and J by 4 bases, and 14 bases separated the two germline ends. CDR1 and CDR2 (germline): LGHNT, FRNRAP. The CDR3 DNA is TGTGCTAGTGGTTCCCGGTCGGGGGGTTATAATTCACCCCTCCACTTT. This codes for CASGSRSGGYNSPLHF.

Ten or more counts support this clonotype. The chain uses TRBV7-2 and TRBJ1-1; 7 bases agree with TRBD1. Germline CDR1 SGHTA, CDR2 FQGNSA. V gave up 5 bases and J gave up 2 bases; unmatched junction bases: 2. The CDR3 is made up of 13 amino acids. DNA for the CDR3: TGTGCCAGCAGCACAGGGGCAAACACTGAAGCTTTCTTT. Translating it yields CASSTGANTEAFF.

This clonotype was seen at least ten times. CDR3 DNA sequence: TGTGCCACGGGGATAGTACAGGGCACAGATACGCAGTATTTT. Its translation is CATGIVQGTDTQYF. This sequence joins TRBV6-5 and TRBJ2-3; D tentatively reads TRBD1 or TRBD2 (5 bases each). From germline, CDR1 is MNHEY and CDR2 SVGAGI. The CDR3 totals 14 residues. V was pared by 10 bases and J by 1 base, with 15 bases between.

This clonotype was picked up many times. The CDR3 nucleotides are TGTGCCACCATTGGACTGAGGACGAGTGAGCTGTTTTTT. The encoded protein is CATIGLRTSELFF. The chain employs TRBV6-5 and TRBJ2-2; D is possibly TRBD2 (5 bases). CDR1 is MNHEY and CDR2 is SVGAGI in the germline V gene. With 10 bases removed from V and 11 bases from J, the gap between germline ends came to 20 bases. The CDR3 runs to 13 residues.

This clonotype has a count of ten or more. The chain is built from TRBV6-6 and TRBJ2-1, with 7 bases matching TRBD2. The germline gives CDR1 MNHNY, CDR2 SVGAGI (reference sequence). Losses at the gene ends were 0 bases for V and 5 bases for J; bases not matched to a gene: 7. The CDR3 covers 16 residues. CDR3 DNA sequence: TGTGCCAGCAGTTACTCCCGGGGGGAACGAGACAATGAGCAGTTCTTC. Protein: CASSYSRGERDNEQFF.

In its sample, this clonotype was seen many times. The V call is TRBV5-1, the J call TRBJ1-6; possibly TRBD1 for D (6 bases). The CDR3 is made up of 14 amino acids. The V end was cut by 2 bases, the J end by 13 bases, with 16 bases between. Germline V CDR1 and CDR2: SGHRS, YFSETQ. CDR3 sequence (DNA): TGCGCCAGCAGCTTAGGGGACACTGCATGGCCCCTCCACTTT. It encodes CASSLGDTAWPLHF.

This clonotype has at least ten counts. The chain carries TRBV20-1 and TRBJ2-3, with D possibly TRBD2 on 6 matching bases. Germline-derived CDR1 and CDR2 are DFQATT and SNEGSKA (reference sequence). The V gene lost 0 bases and the J gene lost 3 bases, with 19 bases spanning the gap. The CDR3 loop spans 17 amino acids. The CDR3 is CSARDFGRGGATDTQYF. CDR3 nucleotide sequence: TGCAGTGCTAGAGATTTCGGGAGAGGCGGGGCAACAGATACGCAGTATTTT.

In this sample, this clonotype turned up once. V usage is TRBV15 and J usage is TRBJ1-1; D not resolved. V lost 8 bases, J lost 5 bases, and 9 bases lay in between. Germline CDR1 is LNHNV and CDR2 is YYDKDF (reference sequence). This CDR3 is 11 amino acids long. The DNA for the CDR3 is TGTGCCACCGCGCGCTTAACTGAAGCTTTCTTT. Translation gives CATARLTEAFF. The full variable domain, its missing parts supplied by reference TRBV15 and TRBJ1-1, is DAMVIQNPRYQVTQFGKPVTLSCSQTLNHNVMYWYQQKSSQAPKLLFHYYDKDFNNEADTPDNFQSRRPNTSFCFLDIRSPGLGDTAMYLCATARLTEAFFGQGTRLTVV.

The sample holds many counts of this clonotype. V and J are TRBV7-2 and TRBJ1-5; possibly TRBD1 for D (6 bases). The CDR3 loop spans 16 amino acids. With 0 bases removed from V and 7 bases from J, the gap between germline ends came to 16 bases. Germline V gives CDR1 SGHTA, CDR2 FQGNSA. CDR3: CASSLATGGAGQPQHF. The CDR3 nucleotides read TGTGCCAGCAGCTTAGCAACGGGGGGCGCGGGACAGCCCCAGCATTTT.

This clonotype was seen many times. V gene TRBV6-5 combines with J gene TRBJ1-1, with D unclear. Trimming pared 6 bases from V and 7 bases from J, leaving 9 bases between. The CDR3 totals 11 residues. Germline CDR1 reads MNHEY; CDR2 reads SVGAGI. The CDR3 loop reads CASRLGNEAFF. CDR3 bases: TGTGCCAGCAGATTGGGGAATGAAGCTTTCTTT.

This clonotype was seen at least ten times. The chain has TRBV5-1 and TRBJ2-1; 10 bases align to TRBD2. V lost 4 bases to trimming and J lost 8 bases; unmatched junction nucleotides: 9. CDR3 length: 15 amino acids. Germline V gives CDR1 SGHRS, CDR2 YFSETQ. The CDR3: CASSPERGGLDEQFF. In DNA form, the CDR3 reads TGCGCCAGCAGCCCTGAGCGGGGGGGTCTCGATGAGCAGTTCTTC.